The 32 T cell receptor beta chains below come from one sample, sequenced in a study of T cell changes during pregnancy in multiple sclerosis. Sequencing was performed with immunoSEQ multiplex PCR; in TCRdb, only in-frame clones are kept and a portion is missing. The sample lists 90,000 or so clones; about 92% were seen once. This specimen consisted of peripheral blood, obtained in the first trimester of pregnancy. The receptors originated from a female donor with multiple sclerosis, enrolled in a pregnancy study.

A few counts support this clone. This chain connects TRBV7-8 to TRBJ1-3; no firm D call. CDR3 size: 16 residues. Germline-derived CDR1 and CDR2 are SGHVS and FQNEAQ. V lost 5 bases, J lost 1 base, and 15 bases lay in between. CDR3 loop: CASSKLKPHSGNTIYF. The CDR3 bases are TGTGCCAGCAGCAAGCTTAAGCCTCATTCTGGAAACACCATATATTTT. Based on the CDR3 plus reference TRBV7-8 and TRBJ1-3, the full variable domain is GAGVSQSPRYKVAKRGQDVALRCDPISGHVSLFWYQQALGQGPEFLTYFQNEAQLDKSGLPSDRFFAERPEGSVSTLKIQRTQQEDSAVYLCASSKLKPHSGNTIYFGEGSWLTVV.

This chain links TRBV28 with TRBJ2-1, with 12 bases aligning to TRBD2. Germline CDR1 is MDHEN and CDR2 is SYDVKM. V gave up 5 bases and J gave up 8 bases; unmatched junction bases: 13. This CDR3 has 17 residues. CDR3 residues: CASSPPLTSGSGDEQFF. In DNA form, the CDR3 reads TGTGCCAGCAGTCCCCCCCTGACTAGCGGGAGTGGTGATGAGCAGTTCTTC.

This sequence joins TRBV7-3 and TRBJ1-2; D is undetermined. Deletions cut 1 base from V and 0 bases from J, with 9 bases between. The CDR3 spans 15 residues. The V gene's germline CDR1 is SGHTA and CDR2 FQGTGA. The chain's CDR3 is CASSLMGETNYGYTF. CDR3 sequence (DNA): TGTGCCAGCAGCTTAATGGGCGAGACTAACTATGGCTACACCTTC.

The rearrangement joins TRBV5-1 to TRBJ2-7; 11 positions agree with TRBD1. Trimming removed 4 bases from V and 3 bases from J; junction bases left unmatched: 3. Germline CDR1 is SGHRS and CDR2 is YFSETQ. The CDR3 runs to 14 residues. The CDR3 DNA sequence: TGCGCCAGCAGCCCGGGGACAGGGGGCTACGAGCAGTACTTC. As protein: CASSPGTGGYEQYF.

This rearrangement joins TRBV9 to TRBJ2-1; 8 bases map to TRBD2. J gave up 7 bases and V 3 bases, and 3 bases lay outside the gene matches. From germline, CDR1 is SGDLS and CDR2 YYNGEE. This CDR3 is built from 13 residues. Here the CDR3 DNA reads TGTGCCAGCAGCGAGGGACTAGTGAATGAGCAGTTCTTC. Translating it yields CASSEGLVNEQFF.

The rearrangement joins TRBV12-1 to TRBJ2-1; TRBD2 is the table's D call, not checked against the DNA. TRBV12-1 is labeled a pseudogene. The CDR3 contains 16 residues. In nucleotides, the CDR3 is TGTGCCAGCAGCCCATCCGGGAGGAACTCCTACAATGAGCAGTTCTTC. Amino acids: CASSPSGRNSYNEQFF.

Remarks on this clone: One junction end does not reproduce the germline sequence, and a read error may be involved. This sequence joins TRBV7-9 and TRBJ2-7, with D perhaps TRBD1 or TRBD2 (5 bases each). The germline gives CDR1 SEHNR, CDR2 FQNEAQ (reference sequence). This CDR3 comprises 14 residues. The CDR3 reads CASSLGETAYEQYF. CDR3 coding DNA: TGTGCCAGCAGTTTAGGGGAGACGGCCTACGAGCAGTACTTC.

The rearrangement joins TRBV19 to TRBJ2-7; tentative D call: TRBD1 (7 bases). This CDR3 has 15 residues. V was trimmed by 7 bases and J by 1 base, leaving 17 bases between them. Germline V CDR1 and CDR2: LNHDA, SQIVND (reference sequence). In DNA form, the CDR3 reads TGTGCCAGTACCTCCGGAGGGGGCTTATCCTACGAGCAGTACTTC. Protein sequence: CASTSGGGLSYEQYF.

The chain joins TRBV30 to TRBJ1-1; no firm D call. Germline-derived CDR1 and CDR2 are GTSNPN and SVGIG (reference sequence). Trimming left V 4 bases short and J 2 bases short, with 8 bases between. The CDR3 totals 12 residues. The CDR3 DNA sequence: TGTGCCTGGACTGTGGCTAACACTGAAGCTTTCTTT. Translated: CAWTVANTEAFF. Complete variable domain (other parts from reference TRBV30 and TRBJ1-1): SQTIHQWPATLVQPVGSPLSLECTVEGTSNPNLYWYRQAAGRGLQLLFYSVGIGQISSEVPQNLSASRPQDRQFILSSKKLLLSDSGFYLCAWTVANTEAFFGQGTRLTVV.

The DNA of the CDR3 is TGTGCCAGCAGCGGGACAGGCGTTCTAGAGACCCAGTACTTC. Protein: CASSGTGVLETQYF. This rearrangement joins TRBV9 to TRBJ2-5, with 7 bases fitting TRBD1. The length of the CDR3 is 14 residues. From germline, CDR1 is SGDLS and CDR2 YYNGEE. V shed 3 bases and J 4 bases; nucleotides not matched to a gene: 6.

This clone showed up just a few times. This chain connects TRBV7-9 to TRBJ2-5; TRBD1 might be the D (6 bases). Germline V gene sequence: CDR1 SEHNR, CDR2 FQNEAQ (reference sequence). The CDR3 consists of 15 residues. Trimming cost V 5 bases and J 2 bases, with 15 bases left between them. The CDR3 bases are TGTGCCAGCAGCCCCTCCCCGCAGGGGCAAGAGACCCAGTACTTC. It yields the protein CASSPSPQGQETQYF.

The CDR3 spells CASSEWSSGGTSGTDTQYF. In DNA, the CDR3 is TGTGCCAGCAGTGAATGGTCATCGGGGGGGACTAGCGGCACAGATACGCAGTATTTT. The chain couples TRBV2 to TRBJ2-3; 10 bases fit TRBD2. Germline lookup yields CDR1 SNHLY and CDR2 FYNNEI. The CDR3 covers 19 residues. V trimming: 2 bases; J trimming: 1 base; junction bases outside the gene matches: 12. Full variable domain (outside the CDR3, taken from reference TRBV2 and TRBJ2-3): EPEVTQTPSHQVTQMGQEVILRCVPISNHLYFYWYRQILGQKVEFLVSFYNNEISEKSEIFDDQFSVERPDGSNFTLKIRSTKLEDSAMYFCASSEWSSGGTSGTDTQYFGPGTRLTVL.

The CDR3 sequence is CASSAGGEQYF. The CDR3 DNA sequence: TGTGCCAGCAGTGCAGGGGGCGAGCAGTACTTC. V and J are TRBV6-1 and TRBJ2-7; 7 bases fit TRBD1. The CDR3 spans 11 residues. V dropped 4 bases and J dropped 6; count of bases not matched to a gene: 0. CDR1 and CDR2 (germline): MNHNS, SASEGT.

The CDR3 loop reads CASSVGVGGSYEQYF. CDR3 sequence (DNA): TGTGCCAGCAGCGTTGGTGTGGGCGGGAGCTACGAGCAGTACTTC. The chain couples TRBV9 to TRBJ2-7; TRBD2 agrees at 7 bases. Per germline, CDR1 SGDLS and CDR2 YYNGEE. The V segment lost 2 bases and the J segment 3 bases; nucleotides outside the gene matches: 8. There are 15 residues in the CDR3.

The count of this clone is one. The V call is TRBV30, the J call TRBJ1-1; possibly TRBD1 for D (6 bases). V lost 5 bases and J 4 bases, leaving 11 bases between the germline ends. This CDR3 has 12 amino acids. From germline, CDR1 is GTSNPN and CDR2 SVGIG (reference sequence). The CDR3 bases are TGTGCCTGGGCAGGGGCGAGCACTGAAGCTTTCTTT. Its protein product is CAWAGASTEAFF.

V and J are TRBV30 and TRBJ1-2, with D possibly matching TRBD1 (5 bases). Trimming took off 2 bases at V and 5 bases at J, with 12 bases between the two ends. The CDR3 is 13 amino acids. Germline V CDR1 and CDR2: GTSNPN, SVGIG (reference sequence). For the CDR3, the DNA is TGTGCCTGGAGTCCGGGGGGAACTTATGGCTACACCTTC. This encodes CAWSPGGTYGYTF.

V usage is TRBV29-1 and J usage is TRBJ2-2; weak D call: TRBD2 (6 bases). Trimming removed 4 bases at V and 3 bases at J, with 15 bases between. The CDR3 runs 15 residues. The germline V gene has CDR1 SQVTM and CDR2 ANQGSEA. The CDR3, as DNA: TGCAGCGTTGGGACGGAACGGAGGGACACCGGGGAGCTGTTTTTT. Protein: CSVGTERRDTGELFF.

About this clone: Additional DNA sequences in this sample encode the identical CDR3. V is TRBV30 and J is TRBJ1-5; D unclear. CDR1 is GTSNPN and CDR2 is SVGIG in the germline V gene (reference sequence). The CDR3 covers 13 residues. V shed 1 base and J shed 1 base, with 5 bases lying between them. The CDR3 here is CAWSGGSNQPQHF. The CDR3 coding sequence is TGTGCCTGGAGTGGAGGAAGCAATCAGCCCCAGCATTTT. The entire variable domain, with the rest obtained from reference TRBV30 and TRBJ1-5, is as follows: SQTIHQWPATLVQPVGSPLSLECTVEGTSNPNLYWYRQAAGRGLQLLFYSVGIGQISSEVPQNLSASRPQDRQFILSSKKLLLSDSGFYLCAWSGGSNQPQHFGDGTRLSIL.

The CDR3 DNA reads as TGTGCCAGCAGGCCCCCGGACAGGGGAGACGAAAAACTGTTTTTT. Translation gives CASRPPDRGDEKLFF. The rearrangement joins TRBV6-5 to TRBJ1-4, with 9 bases lining up with TRBD1. J was trimmed by 8 bases and V by 6 bases; bases with no gene match: 10. Germline assignment: CDR1 MNHEY and CDR2 SVGAGI. This CDR3 contains 15 residues.

DNA of the CDR3: TGTGCCAGCAGGAAGGGGTTCACAGATACGCAGTATTTT. This sequence encodes CASRKGFTDTQYF. The chain uses TRBV28 and TRBJ2-3, with D possibly being TRBD1 (5 bases). The V end was cut by 6 bases, the J end by 2 bases, with 9 bases between. In germline, CDR1 is MDHEN, CDR2 SYDVKM. CDR3 size: 13 residues.

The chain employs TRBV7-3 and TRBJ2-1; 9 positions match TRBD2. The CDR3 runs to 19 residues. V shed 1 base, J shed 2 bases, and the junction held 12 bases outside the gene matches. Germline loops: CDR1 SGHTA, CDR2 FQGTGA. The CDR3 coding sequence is TGTGCCAGCAGCTTAAATTCCCCCCTAGCGGGACTACCCTACAATGAGCAGTTCTTC. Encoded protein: CASSLNSPLAGLPYNEQFF. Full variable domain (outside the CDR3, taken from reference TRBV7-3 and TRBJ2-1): GAGVSQTPSNKVTEKGKYVELRCDPISGHTALYWYRQSLGQGPEFLIYFQGTGAADDSGLPNDRFFAVRPEGSVSTLKIQRTERGDSAVYLCASSLNSPLAGLPYNEQFFGPGTRLTVL.

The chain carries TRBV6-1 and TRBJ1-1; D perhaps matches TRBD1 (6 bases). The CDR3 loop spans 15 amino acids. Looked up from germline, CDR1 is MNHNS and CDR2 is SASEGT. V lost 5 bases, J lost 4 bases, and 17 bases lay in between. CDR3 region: CASSTQGTGGTEAFF. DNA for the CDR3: TGTGCCAGCAGTACACAGGGCACGGGTGGCACTGAAGCTTTCTTT.

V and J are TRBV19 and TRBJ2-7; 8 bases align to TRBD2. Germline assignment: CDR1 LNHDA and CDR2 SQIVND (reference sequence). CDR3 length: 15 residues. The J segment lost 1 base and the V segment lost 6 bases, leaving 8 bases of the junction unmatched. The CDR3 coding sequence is TGTGCCAGTAGAAAGAGCGGGAGAGGTTCCTACGAGCAGTACTTC. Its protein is CASRKSGRGSYEQYF. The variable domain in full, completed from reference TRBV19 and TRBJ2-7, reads DGGITQSPKYLFRKEGQNVTLSCEQNLNHDAMYWYRQDPGQGLRLIYYSQIVNDFQKGDIAEGYSVSREKKESFPLTVTSAQKNPTAFYLCASRKSGRGSYEQYFGPGTRLTVT.

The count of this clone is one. Written as DNA, the CDR3 is TGTGCCAGCAGTCCCCGGGGGGCCTATGGCTACACCTTC. Translating it yields CASSPRGAYGYTF. The chain has TRBV27 and TRBJ1-2; weak D call: TRBD1 (6 bases). This CDR3 has 13 amino acids. V was cut by 5 bases and J by 4 bases, with 11 bases left in between. Germline values: CDR1 MNHEY, CDR2 SMNVEV (reference sequence).

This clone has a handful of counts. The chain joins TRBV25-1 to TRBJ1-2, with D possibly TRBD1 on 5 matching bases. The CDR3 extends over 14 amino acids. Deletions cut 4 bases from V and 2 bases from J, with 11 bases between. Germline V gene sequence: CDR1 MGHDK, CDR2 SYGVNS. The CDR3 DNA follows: TGTGCCAGCAGTGGGGGGGTAGGGAACTATGGCTACACCTTC. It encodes CASSGGVGNYGYTF.

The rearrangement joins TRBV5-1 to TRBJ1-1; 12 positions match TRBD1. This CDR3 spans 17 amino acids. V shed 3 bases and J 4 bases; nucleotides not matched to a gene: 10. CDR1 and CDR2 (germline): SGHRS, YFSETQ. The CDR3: CASSSPGQGAFITEAFF. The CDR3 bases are TGCGCCAGCAGCTCCCCGGGACAGGGGGCCTTCATCACTGAAGCTTTCTTT.

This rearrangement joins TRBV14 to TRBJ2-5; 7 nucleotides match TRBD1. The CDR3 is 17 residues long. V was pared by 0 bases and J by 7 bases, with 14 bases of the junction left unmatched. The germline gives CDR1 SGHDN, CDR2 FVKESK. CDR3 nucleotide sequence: TGTGCCAGCAGCCAAGAGCTGACAGGGAGAGGCCTATCGACCCAGTACTTC. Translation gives CASSQELTGRGLSTQYF.

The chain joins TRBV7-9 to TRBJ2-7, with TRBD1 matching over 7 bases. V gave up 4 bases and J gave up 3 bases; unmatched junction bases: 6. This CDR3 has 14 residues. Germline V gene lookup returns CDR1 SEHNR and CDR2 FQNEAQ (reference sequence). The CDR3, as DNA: TGTGCCAGCAGCTCCGGACAGGTTGGCTACGAGCAGTACTTC. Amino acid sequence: CASSSGQVGYEQYF.

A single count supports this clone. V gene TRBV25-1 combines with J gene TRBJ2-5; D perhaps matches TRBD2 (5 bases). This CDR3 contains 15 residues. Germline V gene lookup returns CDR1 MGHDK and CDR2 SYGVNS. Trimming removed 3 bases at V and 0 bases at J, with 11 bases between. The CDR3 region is CASSDSGWYQETQYF. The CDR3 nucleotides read TGTGCCAGCAGTGATTCGGGGTGGTACCAAGAGACCCAGTACTTC.

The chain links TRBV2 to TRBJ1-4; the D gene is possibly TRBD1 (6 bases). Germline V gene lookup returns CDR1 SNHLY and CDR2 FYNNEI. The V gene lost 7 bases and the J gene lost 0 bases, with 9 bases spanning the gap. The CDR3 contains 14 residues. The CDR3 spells CASTDRSTNEKLFF. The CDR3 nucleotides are TGTGCCAGCACCGACAGGTCAACTAATGAAAAACTGTTTTTT. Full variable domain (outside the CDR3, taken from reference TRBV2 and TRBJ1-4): EPEVTQTPSHQVTQMGQEVILRCVPISNHLYFYWYRQILGQKVEFLVSFYNNEISEKSEIFDDQFSVERPDGSNFTLKIRSTKLEDSAMYFCASTDRSTNEKLFFGSGTQLSVL.

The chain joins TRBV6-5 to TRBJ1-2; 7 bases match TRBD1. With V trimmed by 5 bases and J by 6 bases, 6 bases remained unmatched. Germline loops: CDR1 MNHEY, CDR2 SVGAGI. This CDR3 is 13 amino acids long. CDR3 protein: CASSLGTGDGYTF. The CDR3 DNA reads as TGTGCCAGCAGTCTAGGAACAGGGGATGGCTACACCTTC.

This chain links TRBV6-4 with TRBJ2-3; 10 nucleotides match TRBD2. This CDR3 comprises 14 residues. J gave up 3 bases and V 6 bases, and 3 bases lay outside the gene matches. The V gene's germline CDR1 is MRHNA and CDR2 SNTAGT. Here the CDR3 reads CASSLLAGTDTQYF. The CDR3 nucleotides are TGTGCCAGCAGCCTACTAGCGGGGACAGATACGCAGTATTTT.